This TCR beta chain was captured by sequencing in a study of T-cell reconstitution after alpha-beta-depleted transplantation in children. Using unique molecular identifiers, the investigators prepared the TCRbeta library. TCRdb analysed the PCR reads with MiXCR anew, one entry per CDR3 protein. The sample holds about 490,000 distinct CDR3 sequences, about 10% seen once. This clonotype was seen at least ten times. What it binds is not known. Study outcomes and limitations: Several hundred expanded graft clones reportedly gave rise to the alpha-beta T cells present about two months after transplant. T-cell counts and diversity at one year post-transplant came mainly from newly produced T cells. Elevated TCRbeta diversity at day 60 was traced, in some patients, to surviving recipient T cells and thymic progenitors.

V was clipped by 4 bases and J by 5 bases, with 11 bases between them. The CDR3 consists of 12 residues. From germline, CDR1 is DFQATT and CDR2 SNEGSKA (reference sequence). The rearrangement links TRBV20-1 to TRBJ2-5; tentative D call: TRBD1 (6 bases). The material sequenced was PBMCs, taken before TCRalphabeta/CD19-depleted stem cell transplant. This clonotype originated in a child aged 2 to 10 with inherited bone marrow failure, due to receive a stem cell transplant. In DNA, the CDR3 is TGCAGTGCTATCCAGGGGTGGGAGACCCAGTACTTC. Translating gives CSAIQGWETQYF.